This TCR beta chain derives from a study of Graves' ophthalmopathy and Graves' hyperthyroidism. Study details: Untreated patients at initial diagnosis provided peripheral blood.

RNA transcripts provided the template for amplifying TCR beta CDR3 regions. The library came from an HTBI-primed first-round RT-PCR and a second-round multiplex PCR. One entry per CDR3 protein results from TCRdb running MiXCR on the multiplex PCR reads. The table shows about half a million distinct CDR3 sequences, with about an eighth occurring only once. General study findings and limits: Blood was where most expanded thyroid clonotypes above 0.001 frequency also turned up. Ophthalmopathy cases were distinguished from stable hyperthyroidism by a 13-signature model, reaching about 90% sensitivity and over 80% specificity. The model achieved roughly 69% sensitivity and about 76% specificity for ophthalmopathy progression.

Germline CDR1 and CDR2: MNHEY and SMNVEV (reference sequence). The length of the CDR3 is 13 residues. V was shortened by 8 bases and J by 0 bases, with 11 bases between the two germline ends. This clonotype came up many times. Antigen specificity is unknown. The clonotype originates from a woman aged 30 to 39 with Graves' ophthalmopathy. Sequencing was performed on blood. This sequence joins TRBV27 and TRBJ2-7, with D possibly matching TRBD2 (6 bases). In nucleotides, the CDR3 is TGTGCCAGCGGAGGGTCGAGCTCCTACGAGCAGTACTTC. It specifies CASGGSSSYEQYF.